The sequence of this T cell receptor beta chain was determined in a study of long-term antiretroviral therapy in people with HIV. Study as a whole: Collection of the earliest samples took place about a decade ahead of the 2015 immediate-ART recommendation.

This CDR3 is built from 12 residues. V lost 0 bases, J lost 10 bases, and 7 bases lay in between. Germline V lookup: CDR1 ENHRY, CDR2 SYGVKD. Regarding the study as a whole: Narrower CDR3 length ranges marked HIV repertoires relative to controls. All time points showed a repertoire dominated by clones expanded before ART.

With regard to this clone: The antigen is unknown.

Survey-level resolution applied to immunoSEQ assay v3.0. Produced via immunoSEQ multiplex PCR; TCRdb's table is partial and in-frame only. Of around 22,000 clones in the sample, approximately 82% were seen once. The chain links TRBV10-3 to TRBJ2-1; D gene ambiguous. This clonotype originated in a man younger than 35 with HIV. This material consisted of unsorted PBMCs, taken 0.1 years before starting antiretroviral therapy. CDR3 nucleotides: TGTGCCATCAGTGAGTCACGTAACGAGCAGTTCTTC. This gives the protein CAISESRNEQFF.